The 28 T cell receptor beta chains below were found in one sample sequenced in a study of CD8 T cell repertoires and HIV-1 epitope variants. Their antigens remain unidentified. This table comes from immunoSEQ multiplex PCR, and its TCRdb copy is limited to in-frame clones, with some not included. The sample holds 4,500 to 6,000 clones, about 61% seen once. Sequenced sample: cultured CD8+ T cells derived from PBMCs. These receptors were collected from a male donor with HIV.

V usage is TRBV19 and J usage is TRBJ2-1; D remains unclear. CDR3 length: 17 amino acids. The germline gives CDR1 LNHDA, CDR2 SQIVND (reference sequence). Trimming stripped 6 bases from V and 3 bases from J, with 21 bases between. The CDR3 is CASSPSSGQRNYNEQFF. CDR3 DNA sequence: TGTGCCAGTAGCCCCTCGTCGGGCCAACGAAACTACAATGAGCAGTTCTTC.

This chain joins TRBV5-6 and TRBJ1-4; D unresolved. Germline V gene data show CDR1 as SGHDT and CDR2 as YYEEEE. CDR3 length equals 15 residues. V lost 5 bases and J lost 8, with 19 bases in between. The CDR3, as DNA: TGTGCCAGCAGGCCATCGGGTTACTCCCAAGAAAAACTGTTTTTT. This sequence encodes CASRPSGYSQEKLFF.

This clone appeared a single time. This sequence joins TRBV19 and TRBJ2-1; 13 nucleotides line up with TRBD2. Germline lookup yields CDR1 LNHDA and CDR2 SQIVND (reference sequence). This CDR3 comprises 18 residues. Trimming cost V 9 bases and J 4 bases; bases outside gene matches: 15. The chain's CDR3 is CASGLAGEGGWAYNEQFF. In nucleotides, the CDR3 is TGTGCCAGCGGACTAGCGGGAGAGGGGGGTTGGGCTTACAATGAGCAGTTCTTC.

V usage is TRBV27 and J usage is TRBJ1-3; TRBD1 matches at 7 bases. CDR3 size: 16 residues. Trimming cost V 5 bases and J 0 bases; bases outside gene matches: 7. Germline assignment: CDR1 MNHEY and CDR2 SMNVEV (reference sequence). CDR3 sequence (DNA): TGTGCCAGCAGTCCCTCGGGACAGATCTCTGGAAACACCATATATTTT. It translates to CASSPSGQISGNTIYF.

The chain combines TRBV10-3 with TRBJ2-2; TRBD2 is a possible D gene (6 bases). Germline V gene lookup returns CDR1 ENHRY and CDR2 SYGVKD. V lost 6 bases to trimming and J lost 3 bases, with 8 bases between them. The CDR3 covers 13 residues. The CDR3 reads CAIREGYTGELFF. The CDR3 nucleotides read TGTGCCATCAGGGAGGGGTACACCGGGGAGCTGTTTTTT.

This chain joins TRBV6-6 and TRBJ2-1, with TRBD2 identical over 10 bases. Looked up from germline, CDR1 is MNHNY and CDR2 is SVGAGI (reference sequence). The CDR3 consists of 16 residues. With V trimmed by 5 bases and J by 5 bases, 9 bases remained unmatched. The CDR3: CASSTPLAGVNNEQFF. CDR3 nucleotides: TGTGCCAGCAGTACCCCTCTAGCGGGGGTCAACAATGAGCAGTTCTTC.

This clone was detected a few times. The CDR3 DNA follows: TGCAGCGTTGATGGACAGGGAATCTATGGCTACACCTTC. Protein sequence: CSVDGQGIYGYTF. The chain links TRBV29-1 to TRBJ1-2, with 8 bases identical to TRBD1. J was trimmed by 4 bases and V by 3 bases; bases with no gene match: 4. Germline CDR1 reads SQVTM; CDR2 reads ANQGSEA. This CDR3 region has 13 residues.

The CDR3: CASSPPSAGTGNTIYF. For the CDR3, the DNA is TGTGCCAGCAGCCCCCCCTCGGCCGGGACAGGAAACACCATATATTTT. This sequence joins TRBV7-2 and TRBJ1-3, with a weak D call TRBD1 (6 bases). This CDR3 is built from 16 residues. Germline CDR1 and CDR2: SGHTA and FQGNSA. V lost 5 bases and J lost 4, with 18 bases in between.

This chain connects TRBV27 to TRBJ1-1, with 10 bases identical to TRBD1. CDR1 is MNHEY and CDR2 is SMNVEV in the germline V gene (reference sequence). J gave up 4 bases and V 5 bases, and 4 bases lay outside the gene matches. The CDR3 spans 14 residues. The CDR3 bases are TGTGCCAGCAGTACAAGGACAGGGGGCACTGAAGCTTTCTTT. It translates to CASSTRTGGTEAFF.

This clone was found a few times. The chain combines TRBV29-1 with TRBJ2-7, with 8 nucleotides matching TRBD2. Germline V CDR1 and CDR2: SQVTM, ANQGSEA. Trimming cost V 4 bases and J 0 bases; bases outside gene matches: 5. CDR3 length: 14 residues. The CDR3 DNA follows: TGCAGCGTTGTCTACAGCGGGAGCTCCTACGAGCAGTACTTC. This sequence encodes CSVVYSGSSYEQYF.

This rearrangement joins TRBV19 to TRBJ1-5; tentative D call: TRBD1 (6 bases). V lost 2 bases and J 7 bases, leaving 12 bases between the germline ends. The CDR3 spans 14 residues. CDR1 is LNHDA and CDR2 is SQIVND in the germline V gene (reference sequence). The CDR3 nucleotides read TGTGCCAGTAGTATAATCCAGGGGAGCCAGCCCCAGCATTTT. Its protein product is CASSIIQGSQPQHF.

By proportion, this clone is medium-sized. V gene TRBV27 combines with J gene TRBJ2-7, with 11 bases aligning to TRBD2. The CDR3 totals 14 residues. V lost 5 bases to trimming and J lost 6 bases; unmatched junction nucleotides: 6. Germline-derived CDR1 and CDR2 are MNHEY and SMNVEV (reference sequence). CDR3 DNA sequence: TGTGCCAGCAGTCTCATAGCGGGAGGGCCCGAGCAGTACTTC. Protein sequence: CASSLIAGGPEQYF.

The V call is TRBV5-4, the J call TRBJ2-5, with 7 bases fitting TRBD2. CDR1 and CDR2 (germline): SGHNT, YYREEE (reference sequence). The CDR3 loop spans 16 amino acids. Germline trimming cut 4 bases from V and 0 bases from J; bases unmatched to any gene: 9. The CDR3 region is CASSAVIGGNQETQYF. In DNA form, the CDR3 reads TGTGCCAGCAGCGCGGTTATCGGGGGGAACCAAGAGACCCAGTACTTC. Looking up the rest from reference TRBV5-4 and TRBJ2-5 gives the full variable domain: ETGVTQSPTHLIKTRGQQVTLRCSSQSGHNTVSWYQQALGQGPQFIFQYYREEENGRGNFPPRFSGLQFPNYSSELNVNALELDDSALYLCASSAVIGGNQETQYFGPGTRLLVL.

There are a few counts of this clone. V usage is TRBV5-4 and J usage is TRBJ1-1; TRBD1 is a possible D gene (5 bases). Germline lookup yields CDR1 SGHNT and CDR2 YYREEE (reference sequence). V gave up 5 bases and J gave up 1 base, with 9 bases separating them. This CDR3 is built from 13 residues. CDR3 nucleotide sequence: TGTGCCAGCAGTCTCGACAGGAACACTGAAGCTTTCTTT. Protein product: CASSLDRNTEAFF.

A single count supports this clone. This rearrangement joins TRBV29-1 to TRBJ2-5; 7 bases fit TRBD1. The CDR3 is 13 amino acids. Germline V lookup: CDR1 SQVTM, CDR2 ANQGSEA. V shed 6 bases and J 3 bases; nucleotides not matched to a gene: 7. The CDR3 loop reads CSVDLDREETQYF. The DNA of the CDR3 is TGCAGCGTAGACCTTGACAGGGAAGAGACCCAGTACTTC.

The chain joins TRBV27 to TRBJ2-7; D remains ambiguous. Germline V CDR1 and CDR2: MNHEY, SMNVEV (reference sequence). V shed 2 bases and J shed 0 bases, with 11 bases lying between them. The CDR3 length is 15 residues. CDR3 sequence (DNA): TGTGCCAGCAGTTTACAAGCCGGTAGCTCCTACGAGCAGTACTTC. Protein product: CASSLQAGSSYEQYF.

DNA for the CDR3: TGTGCCAGCAGCTTGGTAGTGGGGGGCTCCCCCGGGGAGCTGTTTTTT. This sequence encodes CASSLVVGGSPGELFF. This chain joins TRBV5-4 and TRBJ2-2, with D perhaps assigned TRBD1 or TRBD2 (6 bases each). The CDR3 spans 16 residues. The V end lost 0 bases, the J end lost 6 bases, and 15 bases lay between the germline ends. Germline assignment: CDR1 SGHNT and CDR2 YYREEE (reference sequence).

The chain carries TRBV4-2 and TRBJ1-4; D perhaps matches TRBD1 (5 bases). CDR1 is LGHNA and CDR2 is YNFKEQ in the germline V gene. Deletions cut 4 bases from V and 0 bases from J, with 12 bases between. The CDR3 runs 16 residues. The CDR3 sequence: CASSLGGTATNEKLFF. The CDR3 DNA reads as TGTGCCAGCAGCCTTGGGGGGACTGCAACTAATGAAAAACTGTTTTTT.

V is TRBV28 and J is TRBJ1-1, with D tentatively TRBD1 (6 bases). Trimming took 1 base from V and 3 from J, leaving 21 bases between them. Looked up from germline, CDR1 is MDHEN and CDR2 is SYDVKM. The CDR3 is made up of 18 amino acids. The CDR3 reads CASSLLGQGHLGDTEAFF. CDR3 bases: TGTGCCAGCAGTTTATTGGGTCAGGGGCACCTCGGGGACACTGAAGCTTTCTTT.

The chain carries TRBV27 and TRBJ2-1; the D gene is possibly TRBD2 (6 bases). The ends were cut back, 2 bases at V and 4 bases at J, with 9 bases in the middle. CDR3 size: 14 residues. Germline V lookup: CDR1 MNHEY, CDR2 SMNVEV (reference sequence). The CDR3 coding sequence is TGTGCCAGCAGTTTAGGGGACTCGTACAATGAGCAGTTCTTC. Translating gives CASSLGDSYNEQFF.

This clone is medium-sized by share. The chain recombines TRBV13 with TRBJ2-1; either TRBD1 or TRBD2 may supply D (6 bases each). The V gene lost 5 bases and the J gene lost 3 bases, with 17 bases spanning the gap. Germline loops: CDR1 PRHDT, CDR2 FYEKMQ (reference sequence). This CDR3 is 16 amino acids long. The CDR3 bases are TGTGCCAGCAGCCCCCTCTCTGGGGGGCTCTACAATGAGCAGTTCTTC. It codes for CASSPLSGGLYNEQFF.

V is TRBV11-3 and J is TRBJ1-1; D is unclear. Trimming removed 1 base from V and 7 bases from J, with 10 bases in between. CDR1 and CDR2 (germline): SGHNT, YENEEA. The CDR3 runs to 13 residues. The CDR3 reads CASSLGGENEAFF. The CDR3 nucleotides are TGTGCCAGCAGCTTAGGCGGGGAGAATGAAGCTTTCTTT.

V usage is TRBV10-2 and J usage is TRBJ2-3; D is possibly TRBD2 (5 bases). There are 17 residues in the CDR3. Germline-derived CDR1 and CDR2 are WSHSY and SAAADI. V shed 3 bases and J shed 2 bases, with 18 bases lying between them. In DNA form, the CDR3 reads TGCGCCAGCAGTGACGGGAATAGCGAGAGCTTCACAGATACGCAGTATTTT. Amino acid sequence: CASSDGNSESFTDTQYF.

CDR3 in DNA: TGTGCCAGCAGCCCTAGCTCCTACGAGCAGTACTTC. It translates to CASSPSSYEQYF. V and J are TRBV2 and TRBJ2-7; D is ambiguous. CDR3 size: 12 residues. The germline V gene encodes CDR1 SNHLY and CDR2 FYNNEI. With 6 bases removed from V and 0 bases from J, the gap between germline ends came to 6 bases.

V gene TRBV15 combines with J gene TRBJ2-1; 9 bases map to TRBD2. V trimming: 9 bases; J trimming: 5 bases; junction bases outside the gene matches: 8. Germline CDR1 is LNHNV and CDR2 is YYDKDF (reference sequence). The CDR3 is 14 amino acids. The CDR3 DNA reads TGTGCCACTACCCGAGAGCGGGAGGACAATGAGCAGTTCTTC. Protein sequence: CATTREREDNEQFF.

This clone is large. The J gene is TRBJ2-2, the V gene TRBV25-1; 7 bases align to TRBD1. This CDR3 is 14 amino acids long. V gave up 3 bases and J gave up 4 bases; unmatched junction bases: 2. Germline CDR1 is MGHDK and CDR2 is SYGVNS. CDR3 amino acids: CASSDGTATGELFF. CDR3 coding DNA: TGTGCCAGCAGTGACGGGACAGCCACCGGGGAGCTGTTTTTT.

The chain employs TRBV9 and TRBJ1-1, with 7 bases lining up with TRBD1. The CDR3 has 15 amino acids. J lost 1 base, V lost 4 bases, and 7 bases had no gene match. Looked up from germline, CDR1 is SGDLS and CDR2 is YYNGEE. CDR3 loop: CASSFQTGRNTEAFF. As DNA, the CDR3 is TGTGCCAGCAGCTTCCAGACAGGGAGGAACACTGAAGCTTTCTTT.

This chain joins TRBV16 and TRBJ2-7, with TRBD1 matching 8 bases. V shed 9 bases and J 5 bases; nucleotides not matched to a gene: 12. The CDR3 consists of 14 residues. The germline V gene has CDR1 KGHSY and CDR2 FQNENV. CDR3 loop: CASLRQGRRNEQYF. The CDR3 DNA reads TGTGCCAGTCTTCGACAGGGGAGAAGGAACGAGCAGTACTTC.